This T cell receptor (beta chain) was captured in a study of T cell responses to AZD1222 COVID-19 vaccine. Overall study findings and caveats: Nearly half of unique spike-specific TCRs reportedly avoided B.1.351 and B.1.1.7 mutated regions. Donors skewed white British and female; clonal diversity was possibly underestimated.

This CDR3 contains 16 residues. Between the trimmed V and J ends, which lost 5 bases and 6 bases, there was a span of 20 bases. CDR1 and CDR2 from the germline V gene are MNHEY and SMNVEV (reference sequence). Some clones are missing from TCRdb's copy, which holds only in-frame ones; the method was immunoSEQ multiplex PCR. This sample has 150,000 or so clones, with over 90% found just once. A remark on this clone: Its specificity is unknown.

This specimen consisted of peripheral blood, obtained on day 0 of MenACWY control vaccination. The clonotype originates from an adult in good health. The chain employs TRBV27 and TRBJ1-5, with D perhaps TRBD1 (5 bases). For the CDR3, the DNA is TGTGCCAGCAGTCCCTGGGGGGGGGTGGGGAGTCAGCCCCAGCATTTT. Its translation: CASSPWGGVGSQPQHF.